This TCR beta chain was recorded in a study of beta chain features in type 1 diabetes. This clone has only a few counts. Germline V gene sequence: CDR1 SGDLS, CDR2 YYNGEE. CDR3 size: 15 residues. V was pared by 0 bases and J by 10 bases, with 9 bases of the junction left unmatched. cDNA synthesis used the whole RNA isolate, giving expressed TCRB sequences. Using immunoSEQ multiplex PCR, the repertoire was profiled, and TCRdb retains in-frame clones only, with some absent. The repertoire has around 300,000 clones, 12% to 15% of them found once; the top ten carry 6.7%. This TCR derives from a man aged 30 to 39 in good health. V is TRBV9 and J is TRBJ2-1, with 8 bases matching TRBD1. Material for sequencing was central memory CD4+ T cells from blood. The CDR3 protein is CASSVEGQGNREQFF. The CDR3 nucleotides are TGTGCCAGCAGCGTAGAAGGACAGGGTAATAGGGAGCAGTTCTTC.